Following are 25 T cell receptor beta chains from one sample sequenced in a study of T cells in Graves' hyperthyroidism and ophthalmopathy. Authors of the study amplified TCR beta CDR3 regions from RNA transcripts. A first-round RT-PCR of the TCR CDR3 used the HTBI primer set. TCRdb re-analysed the multiplex PCR reads in MiXCR, keeping a single row per CDR3 protein. The table has 220,000 or so distinct CDR3 sequences, 16% seen once; the top ten hold around 30%. The specimen sequenced was blood. These receptors were taken from a young woman with Graves' ophthalmopathy.

This clonotype has at least ten counts. This sequence joins TRBV7-9 and TRBJ2-5; 10 bases agree with TRBD1. The CDR3 loop spans 15 amino acids. The V gene's germline CDR1 is SEHNR and CDR2 FQNEAQ (reference sequence). The V gene end was trimmed by 5 bases and the J gene end by 4 bases; junction bases not matched to a gene: 7. Here the CDR3 DNA reads TGTGCCAGCAGCCTAGATGACAGGGGGCGAGAGACCCAGTACTTC. This gives the protein CASSLDDRGRETQYF.

The chain combines TRBV2 with TRBJ2-7, with 10 bases identical to TRBD1. This CDR3 has 14 amino acids. Germline CDR1 SNHLY, CDR2 FYNNEI. Trimming removed 8 bases from V and 2 bases from J; junction bases left unmatched: 6. CDR3 region: CASGGQGTPYEQYF. The CDR3 DNA follows: TGTGCCAGCGGGGGACAGGGGACCCCCTACGAGCAGTACTTC.

The rearrangement joins TRBV3-1 to TRBJ1-2; the D is unclear. V lost 1 base, J lost 8 bases, and 8 bases lay in between. Germline V gene lookup returns CDR1 LGHDT and CDR2 YNNKEL (reference sequence). This CDR3 has 12 residues. The CDR3: CASSQAAGGYTF. The DNA of the CDR3 is TGTGCCAGCAGCCAAGCAGCGGGGGGCTACACCTTC.

The rearrangement joins TRBV28 to TRBJ1-5; the match to TRBD1 covers 9 bases. Germline V gene data show CDR1 as MDHEN and CDR2 as SYDVKM. Unmatched junction bases numbered 13, after V lost 3 bases and J lost 7 bases. This CDR3 is built from 17 residues. The CDR3 nucleotides are TGTGCCAGCAGTTTCACCCAGACAGGGGGAAGTCGGCAGCCCCAGCATTTT. Its protein is CASSFTQTGGSRQPQHF.

The chain links TRBV19 to TRBJ2-1, with D unresolved. V lost 2 bases and J lost 5, with 16 bases in between. Germline V gene data show CDR1 as LNHDA and CDR2 as SQIVND (reference sequence). The CDR3 is made up of 16 amino acids. CDR3 sequence reads: CASSIFGRNTHNEQFF. The CDR3 nucleotides read TGTGCCAGTAGTATATTTGGTAGAAACACTCACAATGAGCAGTTCTTC.

This clonotype showed up just a few times. The V call is TRBV10-2, the J call TRBJ1-4; 9 positions match TRBD1. The CDR3 loop spans 14 amino acids. The V gene's germline CDR1 is WSHSY and CDR2 SAAADI. The J segment lost 7 bases and the V segment lost 6 bases, leaving 6 bases of the junction unmatched. The CDR3 coding sequence is TGCGCCAGCAGGCCGACAGGGGGAGGTGAAAAACTGTTTTTT. Translating it yields CASRPTGGGEKLFF.

This clonotype was seen more than once but under ten times. CDR3: CASRWSSGGAHTGELFF. The CDR3 DNA is TGTGCCAGCAGATGGAGTAGCGGGGGGGCCCACACCGGGGAGCTGTTTTTT. This chain uses TRBV6-1 with TRBJ2-2; the match to TRBD2 covers 11 bases. This CDR3 has 17 residues. CDR1 is MNHNS and CDR2 is SASEGT in the germline V gene. Losses at the gene ends were 6 bases for V and 3 bases for J; bases not matched to a gene: 9.

The chain carries TRBV19 and TRBJ1-1, with D perhaps TRBD1 (6 bases). Trimming shortened V by 6 bases and J by 2 bases, and 16 bases separated the two germline ends. The CDR3 is made up of 15 amino acids. Per germline, CDR1 LNHDA and CDR2 SQIVND (reference sequence). This chain's CDR3 is CASRTFTGINTEAFF. In nucleotides, the CDR3 is TGTGCCAGTAGAACTTTTACAGGGATAAACACTGAAGCTTTCTTT.

This chain joins TRBV20-1 and TRBJ2-1; 7 bases are shared with TRBD2. This CDR3 region has 15 residues. The V and J ends lost 6 bases and 7 bases, in that order; junction bases with no gene match: 15. Germline V gene lookup returns CDR1 DFQATT and CDR2 SNEGSKA (reference sequence). CDR3 amino acids: CSAHGGGEGLNEQFF. The CDR3, as DNA: TGCAGTGCGCATGGGGGGGGGGAGGGCCTGAATGAGCAGTTCTTC.

The chain combines TRBV15 with TRBJ2-4, with TRBD1 as a possible D gene (6 bases). The CDR3 has 13 residues. Germline loops: CDR1 LNHNV, CDR2 YYDKDF (reference sequence). The V end was cut by 11 bases, the J end by 2 bases, with 13 bases between. The chain's CDR3 is CAASTGTKNIQYF. The DNA of the CDR3 is TGTGCCGCCTCTACAGGGACCAAAAACATTCAGTACTTC.

The chain has TRBV11-2 and TRBJ2-5; D possibly corresponds to TRBD2 (7 bases). The germline CDR1 and CDR2 sequences are SGHAT and FQNNGV. Trimming pared 1 base from V and 2 bases from J, leaving 20 bases between. CDR3 length equals 18 residues. CDR3 nucleotide sequence: TGTGCCAGCAGCTTAGTTGGGGGGGCGCGGTGGGTACAAGAGACCCAGTACTTC. Its protein product is CASSLVGGARWVQETQYF.

This clonotype appeared many times. The chain carries TRBV18 and TRBJ1-5, with no clear D. This CDR3 region has 13 residues. Trimming took off 2 bases at V and 7 bases at J, with 9 bases between the two ends. CDR1 KGHSH and CDR2 LQKENI come from the germline V gene. CDR3 sequence reads: CASSPDNAQPQHF. CDR3 nucleotides: TGTGCCAGCTCACCAGATAACGCGCAGCCCCAGCATTTT.

This clonotype was seen ten or more times. This rearrangement joins TRBV13 to TRBJ2-7; D might be TRBD1 (5 bases). Germline V gene lookup returns CDR1 PRHDT and CDR2 FYEKMQ (reference sequence). Trimming removed 4 bases at V and 4 bases at J, with 11 bases between. The CDR3 length is 13 residues. CDR3 amino acids: CASSSVRAYEQYF. CDR3 nucleotides: TGTGCCAGCAGCTCCGTCAGGGCATACGAGCAGTACTTC.

Only a few counts were recorded for this clonotype. Since a much larger clone is just one base distant, this may be a read error. This chain uses TRBV10-3 with TRBJ1-5, with D unresolved. Germline CDR1 is ENHRY and CDR2 is SYGVKD. The CDR3 sequence is 15 residues long. The CDR3 coding sequence is TGTGCCATCAGTGATTGGCAAAATAGCAGTCAGCCCCAGCATTTT. Protein product: CAISDWQNSSQPQHF.

This clonotype was seen repeatedly, ten times or more. The genes are TRBV12-3 or TRBV12-4 and TRBJ2-5; 7 bases match TRBD1. J lost 1 base, V lost 6 bases, and 8 bases had no gene match. The CDR3 covers 15 residues. The CDR3 coding sequence is TGTGCCAGCAGACGACTCCGGGACAGCCAAGAGACCCAGTACTTC. As protein: CASRRLRDSQETQYF.

The rearrangement uses TRBV20-1 and TRBJ1-1, with 7 nucleotides matching TRBD1. V trimming: 2 bases; J trimming: 0 bases; junction bases outside the gene matches: 6. This CDR3 contains 15 residues. Germline assignment: CDR1 DFQATT and CDR2 SNEGSKA (reference sequence). The CDR3 DNA sequence: TGCAGTGCTAGATCGTCGGGACAGATGAACACTGAAGCTTTCTTT. Protein: CSARSSGQMNTEAFF.

V and J are TRBV4-1 and TRBJ2-2; TRBD1 matches 10 bases. This CDR3 has 16 amino acids. Germline V CDR1 and CDR2: MGHRA, YSYEKL. V shed 4 bases and J 5 bases; nucleotides not matched to a gene: 7. CDR3 sequence: CASSPDRGIQTGELFF. In nucleotides, the CDR3 is TGCGCCAGCAGCCCGGACAGGGGGATTCAAACCGGGGAGCTGTTTTTT.

This clonotype came up many times. V gene TRBV28 combines with J gene TRBJ1-5; TRBD1 is a possible D gene (5 bases). Trimming removed 4 bases from V and 3 bases from J, with 7 bases in between. Germline V gene lookup returns CDR1 MDHEN and CDR2 SYDVKM. This CDR3 is built from 13 residues. The CDR3 bases are TGTGCCAGCAGTTGGGGGTACAATCAGCCCCAGCATTTT. It codes for CASSWGYNQPQHF. Combining the CDR3 with reference TRBV28 and TRBJ1-5 gives the whole variable domain DVKVTQSSRYLVKRTGEKVFLECVQDMDHENMFWYRQDPGLGLRLIYFSYDVKMKEKGDIPEGYSVSREKKERFSLILESASTNQTSMYLCASSWGYNQPQHFGDGTRLSIL.

In its sample, this clonotype was seen many times. The CDR3 coding sequence is TGTGCCAGCAGTGAATGGGGCTACTCTGGGGCCAACGTCCTGACTTTC. Translated: CASSEWGYSGANVLTF. This chain links TRBV6-1 with TRBJ2-6; D is perhaps TRBD1 (5 bases). The CDR3 contains 16 residues. V shed 2 bases and J shed 0 bases, with 8 bases lying between them. The germline V gene has CDR1 MNHNS and CDR2 SASEGT.

Worth noting for this clonotype: One base away lies a much larger clone, so this may be a sequencing read error. DNA for the CDR3: TGTGCCAGCTCACCGAGGGGGGGCGCAGATACGCAGTATTTT. Translated, it gives CASSPRGGADTQYF. This chain uses TRBV18 with TRBJ2-3; D perhaps matches TRBD2 (7 bases). The CDR3 totals 14 residues. Trimming shortened V by 3 bases and J by 4 bases, and 11 bases separated the two germline ends. Germline loops: CDR1 KGHSH, CDR2 LQKENI.

This clonotype was picked up many times. The chain is built from TRBV20-1 and TRBJ1-1; 10 bases fit TRBD1. The CDR3 is 15 amino acids. Germline values: CDR1 DFQATT, CDR2 SNEGSKA (reference sequence). After removal of 5 bases from V and 1 base from J, the junction contained 7 bases not matched to a gene. The CDR3 reads CSALGTGDTNTEAFF. CDR3 bases: TGCAGTGCTTTAGGGACAGGGGACACGAACACTGAAGCTTTCTTT.

This clonotype came up many times. The CDR3 DNA sequence: TGTGCCAGCAGCCAAGCCCCCAGCGGGGAAAAGACCCAGTACTTC. Its protein product is CASSQAPSGEKTQYF. This sequence joins TRBV3-1 and TRBJ2-5, with TRBD2 matching over 7 bases. Trimming at V came to 1 base and at J to 6 bases, leaving 8 bases not matched to a gene. From germline, CDR1 is LGHDT and CDR2 YNNKEL (reference sequence). The CDR3 is 15 amino acids.

There are many counts of this clonotype. The chain recombines TRBV15 with TRBJ2-1; D may be TRBD1 (6 bases). The CDR3 length is 16 residues. Trimming took 1 base from V and 4 from J, leaving 14 bases between them. Germline values: CDR1 LNHNV, CDR2 YYDKDF (reference sequence). The CDR3 reads CATSRGTEDKYNEQFF. CDR3 bases: TGTGCCACCAGCAGAGGGACAGAGGACAAATACAATGAGCAGTTCTTC.

This clonotype has a count of ten or more. The chain employs TRBV3-1 and TRBJ2-1; TRBD2 agrees at 14 bases. The V gene's germline CDR1 is LGHDT and CDR2 YNNKEL (reference sequence). The V segment lost 1 base and the J segment 7 bases; nucleotides outside the gene matches: 9. The CDR3 spans 18 residues. CDR3 DNA sequence: TGTGCCAGCAGCCAAGGCCGAGGACTAGCGGGAGGAAAAAATGAGCAGTTCTTC. It specifies CASSQGRGLAGGKNEQFF.

This clonotype was seen many times. The gene calls are TRBV20-1 and TRBJ1-5, with D maybe TRBD1 (6 bases). V lost 5 bases to trimming and J lost 10 bases, with 15 bases between them. The CDR3 loop spans 12 amino acids. Germline assignment: CDR1 DFQATT and CDR2 SNEGSKA (reference sequence). The CDR3 protein is CSAPGTNIPQHF. The CDR3 nucleotides read TGCAGTGCTCCCGGGACAAACATACCCCAGCATTTT.